These 32 T cell receptor beta chains were all obtained from the same sample, sequenced in a study of human T cells and chemical hapten exposure. TCRdb processed the RACE reads anew with MiXCR; each CDR3 protein has one entry. The sample lists more than 250,000 distinct CDR3 sequences, around 9.3% occurring once. Described time point: pre-sensitization, week 0. Treatment defined: therapeutic diphenylcyclopropenone sensitization with weekly scalp DPC. The specimen comprised whole blood, sampled in connection with sensitization to the hapten diphenylcyclopropenone (DPC). These receptors were collected from a woman in her forties with alopecia areata. Some clones in this sample may be carry-over from other donors' samples.

This clonotype was observed at least ten times. The rearrangement links TRBV12-3 or TRBV12-4 to TRBJ1-2; 7 bases map to TRBD1. The V and J ends lost 4 bases and 5 bases, in that order; junction bases with no gene match: 1. The CDR3 length is 12 residues. CDR3: CASSSQGYGYTF. CDR3 DNA sequence: TGTGCCAGCAGTTCACAGGGGTATGGCTACACCTTC.

This clonotype was detected a few times. This chain uses TRBV5-1 with TRBJ2-7; 7 bases agree with TRBD1. The V and J ends lost 0 bases and 0 bases, in that order; junction bases with no gene match: 3. Looked up from germline, CDR1 is SGHRS and CDR2 is YFSETQ. The CDR3 has 15 residues. Written as DNA, the CDR3 is TGCGCCAGCAGCTTGGCGGGACAGCGCTCCTACGAGCAGTACTTC. Translated: CASSLAGQRSYEQYF.

This clonotype appeared many times. J is TRBJ2-3 and V is TRBV7-8; 7 bases align to TRBD2. The CDR3 covers 15 residues. Germline-derived CDR1 and CDR2 are SGHVS and FQNEAQ. Losses at the gene ends were 1 base for V and 4 bases for J; bases not matched to a gene: 5. CDR3 nucleotides: TGTGCCAGCAGCTTAGAAGGCGGGAGATCAGATACGCAGTATTTT. Protein sequence: CASSLEGGRSDTQYF. The full variable domain, its missing parts supplied by reference TRBV7-8 and TRBJ2-3, is GAGVSQSPRYKVAKRGQDVALRCDPISGHVSLFWYQQALGQGPEFLTYFQNEAQLDKSGLPSDRFFAERPEGSVSTLKIQRTQQEDSAVYLCASSLEGGRSDTQYFGPGTRLTVL.

In this sample, this clonotype turned up a few times. The chain joins TRBV7-9 to TRBJ2-2; D gene uncertain. Germline CDR1 is SEHNR and CDR2 is FQNEAQ (reference sequence). V lost 3 bases and J lost 8, with 7 bases in between. This CDR3 comprises 12 residues. The CDR3 reads CASSFPRGELFF. Written as DNA, the CDR3 is TGTGCCAGCAGCTTCCCCCGGGGGGAGCTGTTTTTT.

There are a few counts of this clonotype. This chain joins TRBV18 and TRBJ2-1; perhaps D is TRBD1 or TRBD2 (7 bases each). There are 15 residues in the CDR3. The germline CDR1 and CDR2 sequences are KGHSH and LQKENI. Deletions cut 8 bases from V and 9 bases from J, with 23 bases between. CDR3 sequence: CASQTGEGRISEQFF. The CDR3 nucleotides read TGTGCCAGCCAAACAGGGGAGGGCCGTATCAGTGAGCAGTTCTTC.

This chain connects TRBV21-1 to TRBJ2-1; TRBD1 is taken as the D call from the table, unchecked against the DNA. TRBV21-1 is noted as a pseudogene. The CDR3 contains 17 residues. CDR3 coding DNA: TGTGCCAGCAGCAGCACCAACGGGACAGTCTCCTACAATGAGCAGTTCTTC. Translating it yields CASSSTNGTVSYNEQFF.

This clonotype was seen at least ten times. The CDR3 spells CSASLGRTVAKNIQYF. The CDR3 DNA is TGCAGTGCTAGTCTCGGAAGGACGGTAGCCAAAAACATTCAGTACTTC. The chain employs TRBV20-1 and TRBJ2-4; D is uncertain. V was trimmed by 3 bases and J by 0 bases, leaving 15 bases between them. The CDR3 has 16 amino acids. Germline CDR1 DFQATT, CDR2 SNEGSKA (reference sequence).

The chain uses TRBV7-9 and TRBJ1-3; 8 nucleotides line up with TRBD1. CDR3 length: 15 amino acids. V dropped 5 bases and J dropped 0; count of bases not matched to a gene: 3. Germline V lookup: CDR1 SEHNR, CDR2 FQNEAQ (reference sequence). For the CDR3, the DNA is TGTGCCAGCAGCACTGGACAGGGCTCTGGAAACACCATATATTTT. Amino acid sequence: CASSTGQGSGNTIYF.

This sequence joins TRBV20-1 and TRBJ2-7, with D possibly being TRBD2 (6 bases). CDR3 size: 14 residues. The germline CDR1 and CDR2 sequences are DFQATT and SNEGSKA (reference sequence). Deletions cut 7 bases from V and 4 bases from J, with 20 bases between. This CDR3 is CSVRGPSSVYEQYF. For the CDR3, the DNA is TGCAGTGTAAGAGGTCCCTCTAGCGTGTACGAGCAGTACTTC.

This clonotype turned up a few times. This chain joins TRBV2 and TRBJ2-3, with D unclear. V was cut by 8 bases and J by 4 bases, with 19 bases left in between. This CDR3 has 15 residues. Per the germline V gene, CDR1 is SNHLY and CDR2 is FYNNEI. The CDR3 region has the DNA TGTGCCAGCCTCAGGAATGCCATCGCCCCAGATACGCAGTATTTT. This codes for CASLRNAIAPDTQYF.

This clonotype was counted a few times. The chain employs TRBV9 and TRBJ2-1, with 8 bases matching TRBD1. V was clipped by 4 bases and J by 8 bases; unmatched bases: 8. The germline gives CDR1 SGDLS, CDR2 YYNGEE. The CDR3 has 14 amino acids. The CDR3 loop reads CASSPTGTGYEQFF. Written as DNA, the CDR3 is TGTGCCAGCAGCCCGACCGGGACAGGATATGAGCAGTTCTTC.

This clonotype was seen a handful of times. This sequence joins TRBV6-2 or TRBV6-3 and TRBJ2-6; D unclear. In germline, CDR1 is MNHEY, CDR2 SVGEGT. Trimming shortened V by 10 bases and J by 0 bases, and 10 bases separated the two germline ends. The CDR3 is 14 amino acids. Here the CDR3 reads CATRRTSGANVLTF. CDR3 coding DNA: TGTGCCACCCGACGTACCTCTGGGGCCAACGTCCTGACTTTC.

This clonotype was counted ten times or more. The chain links TRBV18 to TRBJ1-1, with D maybe TRBD1 (5 bases). This CDR3 contains 13 residues. V gave up 2 bases and J gave up 2 bases, with 6 bases separating them. Germline V gives CDR1 KGHSH, CDR2 LQKENI. CDR3 sequence: CASSPGHNTEAFF. CDR3 sequence (DNA): TGTGCCAGCTCACCAGGACACAACACTGAAGCTTTCTTT.

This clonotype was counted only a few times. The chain carries TRBV18 and TRBJ2-7; TRBD2 matches 8 bases. Per the germline V gene, CDR1 is KGHSH and CDR2 is LQKENI. Trimming took 1 base from V and 3 from J; bases not matched to a gene: 5. This CDR3 has 15 amino acids. The CDR3 region is CASSPRAGGNYEQYF. CDR3 DNA sequence: TGTGCCAGCTCACCACGCGCGGGAGGTAACTACGAGCAGTACTTC.

This clonotype was seen many times. The rearrangement joins TRBV9 to TRBJ2-3, with D tentatively TRBD2 (5 bases). The CDR3 has 14 amino acids. Germline V gene sequence: CDR1 SGDLS, CDR2 YYNGEE. Trimming left V 0 bases short and J 4 bases short, with 9 bases between. The CDR3 nucleotides are TGTGCCAGCAGCGTAGGTGGGAGTGCAGATACGCAGTATTTT. Protein: CASSVGGSADTQYF.

There are many counts of this clonotype. This chain joins TRBV20-1 and TRBJ2-2; D is unclear. The germline CDR1 and CDR2 sequences are DFQATT and SNEGSKA (reference sequence). The CDR3 runs to 13 residues. With 6 bases removed from V and 0 bases from J, the gap between germline ends came to 8 bases. The CDR3 coding sequence is TGCAGTGCAAAACCGACGAACACCGGGGAGCTGTTTTTT. Translated, it gives CSAKPTNTGELFF.

In its sample, this clonotype was seen a few times. V gene TRBV12-3 or TRBV12-4 combines with J gene TRBJ2-3, with 11 bases matching TRBD2. The length of the CDR3 is 15 residues. Trimming at V came to 8 bases and at J to 1 base, leaving 5 bases not matched to a gene. DNA for the CDR3: TGTGCCAGCGTAGCGGGAGGGGTCGGCACAGATACGCAGTATTTT. This gives the protein CASVAGGVGTDTQYF.

A few counts support this clonotype. J is TRBJ2-7 and V is TRBV30, with 8 bases identical to TRBD1. V was clipped by 3 bases and J by 2 bases; unmatched bases: 9. This CDR3 comprises 15 residues. The germline V gene encodes CDR1 GTSNPN and CDR2 SVGIG (reference sequence). DNA of the CDR3: TGTGCCTGGAGGAGCACAGGGGGAAGCCCCTACGAGCAGTACTTC. Translating gives CAWRSTGGSPYEQYF. Using reference TRBV30 and TRBJ2-7 for the parts outside the CDR3, the full variable domain is SQTIHQWPATLVQPVGSPLSLECTVEGTSNPNLYWYRQAAGRGLQLLFYSVGIGQISSEVPQNLSASRPQDRQFILSSKKLLLSDSGFYLCAWRSTGGSPYEQYFGPGTRLTVT.

This chain links TRBV3-1 with TRBJ1-2, with D hard to call. The CDR3 runs to 14 residues. Germline V gene lookup returns CDR1 LGHDT and CDR2 YNNKEL (reference sequence). Trimming removed 1 base from V and 4 bases from J, with 10 bases in between. CDR3 bases: TGTGCCAGCAGCCAAGCGACGGAGAGCTATGGCTACACCTTC. This sequence encodes CASSQATESYGYTF.

The chain links TRBV6-2 or TRBV6-3 to TRBJ2-1; no firm D call. With 0 bases removed from V and 4 bases from J, the gap between germline ends came to 10 bases. The CDR3 extends over 15 amino acids. Germline CDR1 reads MNHEY; CDR2 reads SVGEGT. The CDR3 loop reads CASSYSPELYNEQFF. As DNA, the CDR3 is TGTGCCAGCAGTTACTCTCCGGAGCTGTACAATGAGCAGTTCTTC.

The gene calls are TRBV6-1 and TRBJ2-1; the D is unclear. Trimming removed 1 base at V and 15 bases at J, with 10 bases between. Germline CDR1 and CDR2: MNHNS and SASEGT. The CDR3 loop spans 11 amino acids. This CDR3 reads CASSEEPSRFF. CDR3 DNA sequence: TGTGCCAGCAGTGAAGAACCATCGCGGTTCTTC.

This clonotype occurred many times. The chain is built from TRBV6-5 and TRBJ1-1, with a possible D match to TRBD1 (5 bases). With 8 bases removed from V and 6 bases from J, the gap between germline ends came to 22 bases. Germline-derived CDR1 and CDR2 are MNHEY and SVGAGI. This CDR3 region has 15 residues. CDR3 sequence: CASALSKGLWAEAFF. The CDR3 bases are TGTGCCAGCGCCCTCTCTAAGGGGTTGTGGGCTGAAGCTTTCTTT.

V usage is TRBV7-8 and J usage is TRBJ2-2, with 7 bases matching TRBD1. There are 14 residues in the CDR3. The germline V gene has CDR1 SGHVS and CDR2 FQNEAQ. Losses at the gene ends were 5 bases for V and 6 bases for J; bases not matched to a gene: 6. CDR3 protein: CASSKDRVPGELFF. The CDR3 nucleotides read TGTGCCAGCAGCAAAGACAGGGTCCCCGGGGAGCTGTTTTTT.

This clonotype was recorded at least ten times. The chain recombines TRBV7-2 with TRBJ1-5, with 7 bases identical to TRBD1. V lost 6 bases to trimming and J lost 2 bases; unmatched junction nucleotides: 10. CDR3 length equals 16 residues. CDR1 is SGHTA, CDR2 FQGNSA, per germline. The CDR3 region has the DNA TGTGCCAGCAGATCAGGGGGGACAGTAGGCAATCAGCCCCAGCATTTT. Translated, it gives CASRSGGTVGNQPQHF.

This clonotype was counted only a few times. The rearrangement joins TRBV20-1 to TRBJ1-1; D unresolved. The V gene lost 0 bases and the J gene lost 4 bases, with 3 bases spanning the gap. Per the germline V gene, CDR1 is DFQATT and CDR2 is SNEGSKA (reference sequence). The CDR3 covers 11 residues. CDR3 loop: CSARERTEAFF. The CDR3 nucleotides read TGCAGTGCTAGAGAGCGCACTGAAGCTTTCTTT.

V usage is TRBV6-2 or TRBV6-3 and J usage is TRBJ2-6; D gene uncertain. Germline assignment: CDR1 MNHEY and CDR2 SVGEGT. Deletions cut 2 bases from V and 0 bases from J, with 11 bases between. The CDR3 has 17 amino acids. The CDR3 spells CASSYQYGSSGANVLTF. CDR3 bases: TGTGCCAGCAGTTACCAGTATGGAAGCTCTGGGGCCAACGTCCTGACTTTC.

This clonotype was recorded at least ten times. The V gene is TRBV6-2 or TRBV6-3, the J gene TRBJ2-7, with D unclear. CDR1 is MNHEY, CDR2 SVGEGT, per germline. This CDR3 has 13 amino acids. V was clipped by 2 bases and J by 2 bases, with 7 bases between them. The CDR3 DNA follows: TGTGCCAGCAGTTACCTGGGGACCTACGAGCAGTACTTC. Amino acid sequence: CASSYLGTYEQYF.

This clonotype was counted a few times. V and J are TRBV20-1 and TRBJ1-4; 8 bases agree with TRBD1. V lost 5 bases and J lost 7; bases outside the gene matches: 6. Looked up from germline, CDR1 is DFQATT and CDR2 is SNEGSKA (reference sequence). The CDR3 is made up of 13 amino acids. The CDR3 coding sequence is TGCAGTGCTGTCAGGGGGCGCGGTGAAAAACTGTTTTTT. It is translated as CSAVRGRGEKLFF.

This rearrangement joins TRBV28 to TRBJ1-2; D ambiguous. Germline V gives CDR1 MDHEN, CDR2 SYDVKM. The CDR3 loop spans 11 amino acids. The germline V and J ends were trimmed by 4 bases and 10 bases, with 10 bases remaining between them. CDR3: CASSYKGTYTF. DNA of the CDR3: TGTGCCAGCAGTTATAAGGGTACCTACACCTTC.

The chain joins TRBV6-2 or TRBV6-3 to TRBJ2-1; 15 bases line up with TRBD2. The V segment lost 5 bases and the J segment 8 bases; nucleotides outside the gene matches: 7. The CDR3 totals 16 residues. Germline assignment: CDR1 MNHEY and CDR2 SVGEGT. This chain's CDR3 is CASSGLAGGPQDEQFF. DNA of the CDR3: TGTGCCAGCAGTGGACTAGCGGGAGGGCCGCAAGATGAGCAGTTCTTC.

The chain combines TRBV20-1 with TRBJ2-7; a possible D gene is TRBD1 (8 bases). Deletions cut 5 bases from V and 2 bases from J, with 16 bases between. CDR1 DFQATT and CDR2 SNEGSKA come from the germline V gene (reference sequence). This CDR3 has 14 amino acids. The CDR3 is CSAPRTGGAYEQYF. The CDR3 DNA reads TGCAGTGCTCCTAGAACAGGGGGGGCCTACGAGCAGTACTTC.

This clonotype was detected a few times. The J gene is TRBJ2-2, the V gene TRBV7-2, with 10 bases identical to TRBD2. This CDR3 spans 17 amino acids. Unmatched junction bases numbered 10, after V lost 5 bases and J lost 4 bases. The germline CDR1 and CDR2 sequences are SGHTA and FQGNSA. In DNA, the CDR3 is TGTGCCAGCAGCCCGTTATCTAGCGGGAGAGTCACCGGGGAGCTGTTTTTT. Translating gives CASSPLSSGRVTGELFF.